These 18 T cell receptor beta chains came from one sample sequenced in a study of blood T cell repertoires in COVID-19 (TCRdb year 2020). Receptors were amplified or captured by the immunoSEQ multiplex PCR assay. TCRdb holds this immuneACCESS table with in-frame rearrangements only. Some clones are missing; in checked studies, unresolved V genes explain under half, and the rest has no known cause. This sample is represented by around 110,000 clones; roughly 85% of them were singletons. The top ten constitute 4% to 5.5% of the sample. The sequencing input was peripheral blood. The receptors derive from a man aged 35 to 55 with acute or convalescent COVID-19.

This rearrangement joins TRBV10-3 to TRBJ1-1, with D perhaps TRBD1 (6 bases). Germline V gene sequence: CDR1 ENHRY, CDR2 SYGVKD. Trimming removed 0 bases from V and 6 bases from J, with 14 bases in between. The CDR3 contains 15 residues. The CDR3 protein is CAISESGRGEAEAFF. The CDR3 DNA reads TGTGCCATCAGTGAGTCGGGGAGGGGGGAGGCTGAAGCTTTCTTT.

This clone was recorded only once. This chain uses TRBV6-5 with TRBJ1-1; D might be TRBD1 (6 bases). Deletions cut 3 bases from V and 3 bases from J, with 11 bases between. The CDR3 is 14 amino acids. Germline V lookup: CDR1 MNHEY, CDR2 SVGAGI. CDR3 sequence reads: CASSYSPGDTEAFF. The CDR3 coding sequence is TGTGCCAGCAGTTATTCCCCAGGGGACACTGAAGCTTTCTTT.

V and J are TRBV5-1 and TRBJ2-2; maybe TRBD1 (6 bases). The CDR3 has 15 amino acids. CDR1 and CDR2 from the germline V gene are SGHRS and YFSETQ. Trimming removed 0 bases from V and 1 base from J, with 7 bases in between. The CDR3 sequence is CASSLGRGNTGELFF. In DNA form, the CDR3 reads TGCGCCAGCAGCTTGGGCAGGGGGAACACCGGGGAGCTGTTTTTT.

The CDR3 spells CASSQDSRGYNSPLHF. CDR3 coding DNA: TGTGCCAGCAGCCAAGACTCCAGGGGGTATAATTCACCCCTCCACTTT. This chain links TRBV4-2 with TRBJ1-6; 7 bases align to TRBD1. Germline lookup yields CDR1 LGHNA and CDR2 YNFKEQ. The CDR3 extends over 16 amino acids. V lost 0 bases and J lost 4; bases outside the gene matches: 3.

The chain links TRBV9 to TRBJ2-2; 10 nucleotides line up with TRBD2. The CDR3 extends over 15 amino acids. Trimming at V came to 4 bases and at J to 5 bases, leaving 5 bases not matched to a gene. The V gene's germline CDR1 is SGDLS and CDR2 YYNGEE. CDR3 sequence (DNA): TGTGCCAGCAGCCTAGCGGGAGATGGAACCGGGGAGCTGTTTTTT. It encodes CASSLAGDGTGELFF.

The chain employs TRBV6-5 and TRBJ2-1; D is possibly TRBD2 (5 bases). Trimming stripped 6 bases from V and 8 bases from J, with 14 bases between. CDR1 and CDR2 from the germline V gene are MNHEY and SVGAGI. The CDR3 spans 13 residues. CDR3 sequence: CASSVSWGDEQFF. The CDR3 DNA follows: TGTGCCAGCAGCGTCTCTTGGGGAGATGAGCAGTTCTTC.

The genes are TRBV6-2 or TRBV6-3 and TRBJ2-7; 11 bases line up with TRBD1. V shed 4 bases and J 1 base; nucleotides not matched to a gene: 6. The CDR3 totals 16 residues. Germline CDR1 and CDR2: MNHEY and SVGEGT. The CDR3 protein is CASSFTGQGASYEQYF. The CDR3 DNA reads TGTGCCAGCAGTTTCACCGGACAGGGGGCTTCCTACGAGCAGTACTTC.

The chain employs TRBV5-6 and TRBJ1-1, with 7 bases that match TRBD1. The CDR3 runs to 17 residues. Germline V lookup: CDR1 SGHDT, CDR2 YYEEEE. Trimming took 4 bases from V and 3 from J; bases not matched to a gene: 15. The CDR3 loop reads CASSRGTRQGRDTEAFF. The CDR3 DNA follows: TGTGCCAGCAGCCGGGGCACGAGACAGGGTCGAGACACTGAAGCTTTCTTT.

The chain joins TRBV6-4 to TRBJ1-2; D unresolved. The length of the CDR3 is 14 residues. Trimming removed 3 bases from V and 8 bases from J, with 16 bases in between. Germline V lookup: CDR1 MRHNA, CDR2 SNTAGT. The CDR3 region is CASSEQREGGGYTF. Written as DNA, the CDR3 is TGTGCCAGCAGTGAACAGAGGGAGGGCGGCGGCTACACCTTC.

This sequence joins TRBV9 and TRBJ2-5; TRBD1 matches 7 bases. The CDR3 extends over 16 amino acids. After removal of 2 bases from V and 5 bases from J, the junction contained 12 bases not matched to a gene. The germline V gene has CDR1 SGDLS and CDR2 YYNGEE. The CDR3 loop reads CASSVMSGTVFETQYF. The CDR3 nucleotides are TGTGCCAGCAGCGTGATGTCCGGGACAGTCTTCGAGACCCAGTACTTC.

The J gene is TRBJ2-1, the V gene TRBV4-2, with 11 bases fitting TRBD2. This CDR3 has 17 residues. From germline, CDR1 is LGHNA and CDR2 YNFKEQ. Germline trimming cut 1 base from V and 5 bases from J; bases unmatched to any gene: 7. DNA of the CDR3: TGTGCCAGCAGCCAAGTTAGCGGGGGGGGGAAAGACAATGAGCAGTTCTTC. Translating it yields CASSQVSGGGKDNEQFF.

The chain carries TRBV5-5 and TRBJ1-1; a weak D match, TRBD1 (5 bases). The ends were cut back, 5 bases at V and 1 base at J, with 9 bases in the middle. The germline V gene encodes CDR1 SGHKS and CDR2 YYEKEE (reference sequence). The CDR3 is 13 amino acids. The CDR3 reads CASSLGANTEAFF. The CDR3 DNA sequence: TGTGCCAGCAGTCTTGGGGCGAACACTGAAGCTTTCTTT. The full variable domain, completed using reference TRBV5-5 and TRBJ1-1, is DAGVTQSPTHLIKTRGQQVTLRCSPISGHKSVSWYQQVLGQGPQFIFQYYEKEERGRGNFPDRFSARQFPNYSSELNVNALLLGDSALYLCASSLGANTEAFFGQGTRLTVV.

The rearrangement links TRBV9 to TRBJ2-7; TRBD2 matches 9 bases. Germline values: CDR1 SGDLS, CDR2 YYNGEE. The CDR3 has 15 amino acids. The ends lost 3 bases at V and 6 bases at J; junction bases unmatched: 10. The CDR3 nucleotides are TGTGCCAGCAGCGATCGACAGGGACTAGCCGGCGAGCAGTACTTC. Protein sequence: CASSDRQGLAGEQYF.

The chain couples TRBV29-1 to TRBJ2-7; 10 nucleotides agree with TRBD1. CDR1 is SQVTM, CDR2 ANQGSEA, per germline. This CDR3 region has 13 residues. V was pared by 4 bases and J by 3 bases, with 3 bases of the junction left unmatched. DNA for the CDR3: TGCAGCGTTGGACAGGGGGCCAGCTACGAGCAGTACTTC. It is translated as CSVGQGASYEQYF.

V gene TRBV5-1 combines with J gene TRBJ1-2; TRBD1 matches 7 bases. The junction had 7 bases not matched to a gene; V was cut back by 0 bases and J by 8 bases. Germline CDR1 SGHRS, CDR2 YFSETQ. The CDR3 runs to 14 residues. The CDR3 DNA sequence: TGCGCCAGCAGCTTGGAAGGGGGCCTGGGAGGCTACACCTTC. It codes for CASSLEGGLGGYTF.

The chain joins TRBV27 to TRBJ2-3; no definite D call. Germline CDR1 reads MNHEY; CDR2 reads SMNVEV (reference sequence). The CDR3 covers 16 residues. V lost 1 base, J lost 0 bases, and 11 bases lay in between. CDR3 sequence reads: CASSLYQMTSTDTQYF. CDR3 nucleotide sequence: TGTGCCAGCAGTTTATACCAGATGACTAGCACAGATACGCAGTATTTT.

The chain has TRBV4-3 and TRBJ1-2, with 8 positions matching TRBD1. Germline trimming cut 4 bases from V and 5 bases from J; bases unmatched to any gene: 12. The V gene's germline CDR1 is LGHNA and CDR2 YSLEER. The CDR3 covers 16 residues. The CDR3 spells CASSRDRGGGIYGYTF. The CDR3 DNA reads TGCGCCAGCAGCCGAGACAGGGGAGGGGGAATATATGGCTACACCTTC.

V usage is TRBV9 and J usage is TRBJ1-1; 7 bases map to TRBD1. J was trimmed by 0 bases and V by 6 bases; bases with no gene match: 11. The length of the CDR3 is 16 residues. CDR1 SGDLS and CDR2 YYNGEE come from the germline V gene. The CDR3 protein is CASTPGGRGMNTEAFF. The CDR3 DNA reads TGTGCCAGCACCCCAGGGGGGAGAGGGATGAACACTGAAGCTTTCTTT.